These 22 T cell receptor beta chains were all obtained from the same sample, sequenced in a study of shared clonotypes between healthy human individuals. This table comes from immunoSEQ multiplex PCR, and its TCRdb copy is limited to in-frame clones, with some not included. The sample lists 650,000 to 800,000 clones, about 91% occurring once. CD45RO negativity and positive selection for CCR7 defined naive CD8 cells, a population that excluded terminally differentiated effector memory CD45RA+ cells. The sequenced sample consisted of naive CD8+ T cells sorted from blood. The source of these receptors is a man under 40 in good health.

This sequence joins TRBV27 and TRBJ2-7; D gene unclear. The V end was cut by 3 bases, the J end by 1 base, with 7 bases between. Germline-derived CDR1 and CDR2 are MNHEY and SMNVEV (reference sequence). The CDR3 is 13 amino acids. The CDR3 reads CASSFYPSYEQYF. The DNA for the CDR3 is TGTGCCAGCAGTTTCTACCCGTCCTACGAGCAGTACTTC.

J is TRBJ2-7 and V is TRBV28, with D unresolved. V gave up 5 bases and J gave up 5 bases, with 16 bases separating them. The CDR3 sequence is 14 residues long. Germline-derived CDR1 and CDR2 are MDHEN and SYDVKM. The CDR3 region has the DNA TGTGCCAGCAGTCCTCTCCGGAACGGAGACGAGCAGTACTTC. Its translation is CASSPLRNGDEQYF.

This clone has only one observation. DNA for the CDR3: TGTGCCAGCAGTTACGGACTAGCGGAGTACAATGAGCAGTTCTTC. Its protein is CASSYGLAEYNEQFF. The chain is built from TRBV27 and TRBJ2-1; 10 bases match TRBD2. V lost 4 bases to trimming and J lost 4 bases; unmatched junction nucleotides: 4. The CDR3 is 15 amino acids. The germline CDR1 and CDR2 sequences are MNHEY and SMNVEV (reference sequence).

This clone was seen just once. This sequence joins TRBV7-2 and TRBJ2-7, with 7 bases that match TRBD2. The CDR3 has 15 amino acids. The germline gives CDR1 SGHTA, CDR2 FQGNSA. V gave up 1 base and J gave up 4 bases; unmatched junction bases: 7. CDR3 sequence reads: CASSLDGGSGYEQYF. The CDR3 nucleotides are TGTGCCAGCAGCTTAGACGGCGGGAGTGGGTACGAGCAGTACTTC.

The genes are TRBV11-2 and TRBJ2-5, with 10 bases identical to TRBD1. CDR1 is SGHAT, CDR2 FQNNGV, per germline. The trim removed 4 bases at V and 2 bases at J, leaving 7 bases unmatched. The CDR3 runs to 16 residues. CDR3: CASSSGGTGDQETQYF. CDR3 bases: TGTGCCAGCAGCTCAGGGGGGACAGGGGATCAAGAGACCCAGTACTTC.

This chain uses TRBV14 with TRBJ2-6; TRBD1 aligns across 7 bases. Trimming removed 2 bases from V and 2 bases from J; junction bases left unmatched: 6. The germline CDR1 and CDR2 sequences are SGHDN and FVKESK. The CDR3 sequence is 17 residues long. The CDR3 bases are TGTGCCAGCAGCCAATTACAGGGGACAGCTGGGGCCAACGTCCTGACTTTC. Its translation: CASSQLQGTAGANVLTF.

V and J are TRBV9 and TRBJ1-1; tentative D call: TRBD1 (5 bases). The CDR3 has 15 amino acids. Germline-derived CDR1 and CDR2 are SGDLS and YYNGEE. V lost 4 bases and J lost 1, with 14 bases in between. CDR3: CASSQDMRGNTEAFF. The CDR3 region has the DNA TGTGCCAGCAGCCAGGACATGAGGGGGAACACTGAAGCTTTCTTT.

This chain joins TRBV28 and TRBJ2-7; the match to TRBD1 covers 9 bases. CDR3 length: 18 residues. Trimming cost V 4 bases and J 0 bases; bases outside gene matches: 13. Per germline, CDR1 MDHEN and CDR2 SYDVKM. This CDR3 reads CASSSSPGQGTFSYEQYF. The CDR3 coding sequence is TGTGCCAGCAGTTCAAGCCCGGGACAGGGAACCTTCTCCTACGAGCAGTACTTC.

The chain employs TRBV29-1 and TRBJ2-7, with 7 bases lining up with TRBD2. V shed 6 bases and J 0 bases; nucleotides not matched to a gene: 8. This CDR3 has 14 residues. Germline CDR1 is SQVTM and CDR2 is ANQGSEA. This chain's CDR3 is CSVVTSSRSYEQYF. The CDR3 region has the DNA TGCAGCGTCGTGACTAGCAGCCGCTCCTACGAGCAGTACTTC.

The chain combines TRBV19 with TRBJ2-1; D unclear. The V gene's germline CDR1 is LNHDA and CDR2 SQIVND (reference sequence). The CDR3 extends over 14 amino acids. V lost 5 bases to trimming and J lost 0 bases, with 8 bases between them. For the CDR3, the DNA is TGTGCCAGTAGTGCATATAGCTCCTACAATGAGCAGTTCTTC. Amino acid sequence: CASSAYSSYNEQFF.

The chain combines TRBV27 with TRBJ2-7, with D maybe TRBD2 (7 bases). V shed 8 bases and J shed 1 base, with 18 bases lying between them. This CDR3 spans 15 amino acids. Germline V gene lookup returns CDR1 MNHEY and CDR2 SMNVEV (reference sequence). CDR3 nucleotide sequence: TGTGCCAGCGGGCAAAGGGGGGGCGCTTCCTACGAGCAGTACTTC. Translated: CASGQRGGASYEQYF.

A word on this clone: Other DNA sequences in this specimen translate into the identical CDR3. The chain combines TRBV27 with TRBJ1-5, with D unclear. CDR1 and CDR2 from the germline V gene are MNHEY and SMNVEV (reference sequence). This CDR3 is 14 amino acids long. Trimming stripped 4 bases from V and 3 bases from J, with 10 bases between. The CDR3 coding sequence is TGTGCCAGCAGTTCCGGACTGCTCAATCAGCCCCAGCATTTT. It yields the protein CASSSGLLNQPQHF.

The chain joins TRBV9 to TRBJ1-1; the D is unclear. With 0 bases removed from V and 0 bases from J, the gap between germline ends came to 6 bases. The CDR3 extends over 14 amino acids. Germline CDR1 reads SGDLS; CDR2 reads YYNGEE. The CDR3 nucleotides read TGTGCCAGCAGCGTAGAAGATATGAACACTGAAGCTTTCTTT. This encodes CASSVEDMNTEAFF.

Only one count was recorded for this clone. The rearrangement uses TRBV18 and TRBJ2-5; 10 bases align to TRBD1. After removal of 3 bases from V and 4 bases from J, the junction contained 5 bases not matched to a gene. Looked up from germline, CDR1 is KGHSH and CDR2 is LQKENI. This CDR3 has 15 residues. CDR3 bases: TGTGCCAGCTCACCGGGGACAGGGGACCCAGAGACCCAGTACTTC. This encodes CASSPGTGDPETQYF.

The V call is TRBV13, the J call TRBJ2-5; D perhaps matches TRBD2 (5 bases). The V end lost 0 bases, the J end lost 5 bases, and 13 bases lay between the germline ends. The V gene's germline CDR1 is PRHDT and CDR2 FYEKMQ (reference sequence). The CDR3 has 15 amino acids. This chain's CDR3 is CASSLGPSGMETQYF. DNA of the CDR3: TGTGCCAGCAGCTTAGGCCCCTCGGGGATGGAGACCCAGTACTTC.

This clone appeared once. The V gene is TRBV29-1, the J gene TRBJ1-1, with no clear D. The CDR3 extends over 15 amino acids. V lost 1 base and J lost 1, with 13 bases in between. Per the germline V gene, CDR1 is SQVTM and CDR2 is ANQGSEA. The CDR3 sequence: CSVEALLGENTEAFF. In DNA form, the CDR3 reads TGCAGCGTTGAAGCCCTCCTGGGAGAGAACACTGAAGCTTTCTTT.

This chain joins TRBV7-7 and TRBJ2-2, with 14 bases identical to TRBD2. Germline V gene data show CDR1 as SSHAT and CDR2 as FNYEAQ (reference sequence). The V gene end was trimmed by 4 bases and the J gene end by 4 bases; junction bases not matched to a gene: 8. The CDR3 has 18 amino acids. The CDR3, as DNA: TGTGCCAGCAGCTCCGGACTAGCGGGAGGCCTACGCACCGGGGAGCTGTTTTTT. It specifies CASSSGLAGGLRTGELFF. Variable domain in full (rest from reference TRBV7-7 and TRBJ2-2): GAGVSQSPRYKVTKRGQDVTLRCDPISSHATLYWYQQALGQGPEFLTYFNYEAQPDKSGLPSDRFSAERPEGSISTLTIQRTEQRDSAMYRCASSSGLAGGLRTGELFFGEGSRLTVL.

This clone came up once. A far larger clone lies a single base away; this is likely a read error. The J gene is TRBJ2-7, the V gene TRBV28, with a possible D match to TRBD1 (5 bases). CDR3 length: 12 amino acids. Per the germline V gene, CDR1 is MDHEN and CDR2 is SYDVKM. Trimming stripped 8 bases from V and 0 bases from J, with 8 bases between. The CDR3 region has the DNA TGTGCCAGCCAGGACATCTCCTACGAGCAGTACTTC. Its protein product is CASQDISYEQYF.

This CDR3 is CASSETGNWAGELFF. Written as DNA, the CDR3 is TGTGCCAGCAGTGAAACAGGGAATTGGGCCGGGGAGCTGTTTTTT. The chain joins TRBV6-1 to TRBJ2-2, with a possible D match to TRBD1 (6 bases). Germline assignment: CDR1 MNHNS and CDR2 SASEGT. The CDR3 covers 15 residues. V lost 2 bases and J 6 bases, leaving 13 bases between the germline ends.

The V gene is TRBV29-1, the J gene TRBJ1-2; 8 nucleotides match TRBD1. Germline V lookup: CDR1 SQVTM, CDR2 ANQGSEA. V shed 4 bases, J shed 5 bases, and the junction held 6 bases outside the gene matches. The CDR3 contains 13 residues. CDR3 bases: TGCAGCGTTGGCCCGGACAGGGCATATGGCTACACCTTC. Encoded protein: CSVGPDRAYGYTF.

The rearrangement joins TRBV6-1 to TRBJ1-2, with 7 bases identical to TRBD1. This CDR3 is built from 15 residues. Germline CDR1 reads MNHNS; CDR2 reads SASEGT. Trimming cost V 2 bases and J 6 bases; bases outside gene matches: 9. The chain's CDR3 is CASSELQGRNHGYTF. The CDR3 DNA reads TGTGCCAGCAGTGAACTACAGGGGCGCAACCATGGCTACACCTTC.

The chain has TRBV30 and TRBJ2-7; 8 bases fit TRBD1. In germline, CDR1 is GTSNPN, CDR2 SVGIG (reference sequence). V trimming: 2 bases; J trimming: 4 bases; junction bases outside the gene matches: 4. The length of the CDR3 is 13 residues. CDR3 in DNA: TGTGCCTGGAGTCATGGACAGGGATACGAGCAGTACTTC. It encodes CAWSHGQGYEQYF.